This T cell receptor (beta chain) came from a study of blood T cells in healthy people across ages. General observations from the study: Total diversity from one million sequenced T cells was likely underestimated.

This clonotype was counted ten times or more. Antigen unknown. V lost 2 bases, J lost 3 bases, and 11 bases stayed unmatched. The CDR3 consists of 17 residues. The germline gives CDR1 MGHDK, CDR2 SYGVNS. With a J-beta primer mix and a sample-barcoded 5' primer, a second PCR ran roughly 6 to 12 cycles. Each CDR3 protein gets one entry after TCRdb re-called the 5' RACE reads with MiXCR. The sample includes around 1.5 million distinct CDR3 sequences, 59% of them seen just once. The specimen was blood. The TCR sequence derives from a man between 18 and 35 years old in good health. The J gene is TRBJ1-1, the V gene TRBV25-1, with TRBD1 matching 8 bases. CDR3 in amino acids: CASSEIGQGLWDTEAFF. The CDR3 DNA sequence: TGTGCCAGCAGTGAAATCGGACAGGGACTCTGGGACACTGAAGCTTTCTTT. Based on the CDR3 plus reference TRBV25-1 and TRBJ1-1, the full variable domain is EADIYQTPRYLVIGTGKKITLECSQTMGHDKMYWYQQDPGMELHLIHYSYGVNSTEKGDLSSESTVSRIRTEHFPLTLESARPSHTSQYLCASSEIGQGLWDTEAFFGQGTRLTVV.